This is a list of T cell receptor beta chains from one sample in a study of beta chain features in type 1 diabetes. Here immunoSEQ multiplex PCR was the method, and the copy in TCRdb shows in-frame clones only, minus some. Of approximately 29,000 clones listed, about 61% were seen once; the top ten hold roughly 2.4%. The sample consisted of Tregs from blood. These TCRs come from a woman in her twenties or thirties with type 1 diabetes. Each CDR3 is given with its conserved first and last residue.

j_gene: TRBJ2-2; v_gene: TRBV19; CDR3aa: CASSISRGLTGELFF
j_gene: TRBJ2-7; v_gene: TRBV6-6; CDR3aa: CASSLSEEQYF
j_gene: TRBJ2-1; v_gene: TRBV19; CDR3aa: CASMIPGQGAHNEQFF
j_gene: TRBJ2-3; v_gene: TRBV18; CDR3aa: CASSLTGGADTQYF
j_gene: TRBJ2-1; v_gene: TRBV28; CDR3aa: CASTLWGRIYNEQFF
j_gene: TRBJ2-1; v_gene: TRBV7-9; CDR3aa: CASSPGRYPSGTDNEQFF
j_gene: TRBJ2-2; v_gene: TRBV5-1; CDR3aa: CASSPLAGVGVTGELFF
j_gene: TRBJ1-1; v_gene: TRBV6-6; CDR3aa: CASRAGQGGTEAFF
j_gene: TRBJ2-7; v_gene: TRBV29-1; CDR3aa: CSVTGTGRTEQYF
j_gene: TRBJ1-1; v_gene: TRBV6-1; CDR3aa: CASRNRENTEAFF
j_gene: TRBJ2-3; v_gene: TRBV5-1; CDR3aa: CASSLVARAGTDTQYF
j_gene: TRBJ2-4; v_gene: TRBV28; CDR3aa: CASSFGGSKNIQYF
j_gene: TRBJ2-3; v_gene: TRBV29-1; CDR3aa: CSVGRGGSTDTQYF
j_gene: TRBJ2-7; v_gene: TRBV10-3; CDR3aa: CAISELAYEQYF
j_gene: TRBJ2-3; v_gene: TRBV5-1; CDR3aa: CASSLKLIPGRTDTQYF
j_gene: TRBJ2-7; v_gene: TRBV6-1; CDR3aa: CASSLRTGADEQYF
j_gene: TRBJ1-5; v_gene: TRBV19; CDR3aa: CASSTRSVSNQPQHF
j_gene: TRBJ1-1; v_gene: TRBV4-1; CDR3aa: CASSRSGQGLNTEAFF
j_gene: TRBJ1-5; v_gene: TRBV28; CDR3aa: CASITGYSNQPQHF
j_gene: TRBJ2-3; v_gene: TRBV5-1; CDR3aa: CASLAGAGDTQYF
j_gene: TRBJ2-5; v_gene: TRBV29-1; CDR3aa: CSVEVGGVGTQYF
j_gene: TRBJ1-2; v_gene: TRBV4-2; CDR3aa: CASSQDGGSGRNYGYTF
j_gene: TRBJ1-1; v_gene: TRBV14; CDR3aa: CASSAPGAGTEAFF
j_gene: TRBJ1-5; v_gene: TRBV19; CDR3aa: CASSIGAGGVNQPQHF
j_gene: TRBJ1-2; v_gene: TRBV7-9; CDR3aa: CASSSSDRVGYGYTF
j_gene: TRBJ2-2; v_gene: TRBV10-1; CDR3aa: CASSVARQGSTGELFF
j_gene: TRBJ2-1; v_gene: TRBV9; CDR3aa: CASSVGHGGTNEQFF
j_gene: TRBJ1-2; v_gene: TRBV25-1; CDR3aa: CASSEDREGYGYTF
j_gene: TRBJ2-3; v_gene: TRBV7-3; CDR3aa: CASSLGTGPDTQYF
j_gene: TRBJ2-3; v_gene: TRBV11-2; CDR3aa: CASSQGAAGTDTQYF
j_gene: TRBJ2-7; v_gene: TRBV7-2; CDR3aa: CASSLVRGLGGEQYF
j_gene: TRBJ2-1; v_gene: TRBV5-6; CDR3aa: CASSLTGPGYNEQFF
j_gene: TRBJ2-3; v_gene: TRBV6-5; CDR3aa: CASENGDTQYF
j_gene: TRBJ2-7; v_gene: TRBV30; CDR3aa: CAWSAPGLAVYEQYF
j_gene: TRBJ2-1; v_gene: TRBV11-2; CDR3aa: CASSPTGESYNEQFF
j_gene: TRBJ1-2; v_gene: TRBV28; CDR3aa: CASSLLGVDYGYTF
j_gene: TRBJ1-1; v_gene: TRBV19; CDR3aa: CASSEDRGTEAFF
j_gene: TRBJ1-1; v_gene: TRBV6-1; CDR3aa: CASKPGQVFSEAFF
j_gene: TRBJ2-5; v_gene: TRBV6-1; CDR3aa: CASSHGDTRDQYF
j_gene: TRBJ1-6; v_gene: TRBV5-4; CDR3aa: CASREGQGNVNSPLHF